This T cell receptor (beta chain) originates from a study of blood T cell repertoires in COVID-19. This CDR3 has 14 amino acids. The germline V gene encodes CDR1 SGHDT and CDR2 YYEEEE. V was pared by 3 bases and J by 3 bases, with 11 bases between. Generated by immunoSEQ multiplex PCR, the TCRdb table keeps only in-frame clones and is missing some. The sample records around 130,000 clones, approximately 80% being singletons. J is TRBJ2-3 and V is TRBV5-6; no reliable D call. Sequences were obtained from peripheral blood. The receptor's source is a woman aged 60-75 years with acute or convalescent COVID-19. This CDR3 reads CASSSPPRTDTQYF. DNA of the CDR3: TGTGCCAGCAGCTCGCCCCCTAGGACAGATACGCAGTATTTT.